This T cell receptor (beta chain) was obtained from a study of cytomegalovirus exposure and HLA in healthy donors. The primer mix had 60 Vbeta and 13 Jbeta primers. Original processing notes: Around 76 million unique TCR beta chains, about 12 million shared, were counted in a later analysis. The data were produced by immunoSEQ multiplex PCR, yet TCRdb's version contains in-frame clones alone and is incomplete. V and J calls and clone size are copied from that table; D and trimming were computed from the DNA. In the table there are 250,000 to 350,000 clones, roughly 89% of which are singletons. Study-wide results and limits: Presence/absence analysis assumed near-uniform sequencing depth across donors. Differences between HLA loci emerged in a later analysis of TCR association rates, with DRB1 most and HLA-C fewest.

Looked up from germline, CDR1 is SGHDT and CDR2 is YYEEEE. The V end lost 4 bases, the J end lost 4 bases, and 17 bases lay between the germline ends. The CDR3 contains 15 residues. Turning to this clone: Its target is unknown.

V and J are TRBV5-6 and TRBJ1-2, with D unclear. The clonotype originates from a man aged 40-50 years in good health and CMV-seropositive. Source material: PBMCs. The CDR3 bases are TGTGCCAGCAGCCCTAACTGGGAGGGTACCTATGGCTACACCTTC. Protein: CASSPNWEGTYGYTF.